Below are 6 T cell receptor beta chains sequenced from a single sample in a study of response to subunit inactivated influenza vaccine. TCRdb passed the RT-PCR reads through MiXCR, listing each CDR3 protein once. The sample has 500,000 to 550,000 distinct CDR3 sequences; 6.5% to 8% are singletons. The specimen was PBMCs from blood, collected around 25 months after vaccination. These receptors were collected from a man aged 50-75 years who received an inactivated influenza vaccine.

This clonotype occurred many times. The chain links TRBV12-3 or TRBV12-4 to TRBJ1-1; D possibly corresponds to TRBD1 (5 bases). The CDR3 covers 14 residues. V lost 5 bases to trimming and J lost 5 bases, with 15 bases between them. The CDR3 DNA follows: TGTGCCAGCAGTCGGAGACAGATGGGGACTGAAGCTTTCTTT. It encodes CASSRRQMGTEAFF.

CDR3 sequence reads: CASSQDWGPAYEQYF. The CDR3 nucleotides read TGTGCCAGCAGCCAAGATTGGGGTCCCGCCTACGAGCAGTACTTC. The chain joins TRBV4-2 to TRBJ2-7; no clear D gene. From germline, CDR1 is LGHNA and CDR2 YNFKEQ. The CDR3 has 15 amino acids. The germline V and J ends were trimmed by 0 bases and 2 bases, with 11 bases remaining between them.

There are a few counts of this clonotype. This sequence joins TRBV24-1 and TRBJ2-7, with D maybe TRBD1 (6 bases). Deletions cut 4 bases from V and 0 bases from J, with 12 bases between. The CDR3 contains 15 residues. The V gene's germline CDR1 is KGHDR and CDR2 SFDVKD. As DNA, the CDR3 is TGTGCCACCAGTGACCCGTCGACAGGCTCCTACGAGCAGTACTTC. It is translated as CATSDPSTGSYEQYF.

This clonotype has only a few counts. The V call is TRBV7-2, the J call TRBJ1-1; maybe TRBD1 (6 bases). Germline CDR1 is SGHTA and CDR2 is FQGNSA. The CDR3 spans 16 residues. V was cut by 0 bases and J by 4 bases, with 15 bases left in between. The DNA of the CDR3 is TGTGCCAGCAGCTTAGCCGGTCGGGGGGCCGGCACTGAAGCTTTCTTT. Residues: CASSLAGRGAGTEAFF.

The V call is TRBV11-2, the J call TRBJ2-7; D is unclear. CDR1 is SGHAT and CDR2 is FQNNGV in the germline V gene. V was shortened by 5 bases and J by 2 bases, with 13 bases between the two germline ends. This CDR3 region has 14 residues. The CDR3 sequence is CASSREWGPYEQYF. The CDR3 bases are TGTGCCAGCAGCCGCGAGTGGGGTCCCTACGAGCAGTACTTC.

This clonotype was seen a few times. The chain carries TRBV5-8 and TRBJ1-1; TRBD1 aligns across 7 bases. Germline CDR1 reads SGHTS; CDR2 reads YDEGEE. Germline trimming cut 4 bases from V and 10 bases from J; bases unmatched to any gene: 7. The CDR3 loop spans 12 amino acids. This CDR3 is CASSPQGFGAFF. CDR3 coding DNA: TGTGCCAGCAGCCCACAGGGGTTTGGAGCTTTCTTT.